The 32 T cell receptor beta chains below all came from one sample that was sequenced in a study of regulatory T cells in long-lasting Graves disease. As to time point: persistent/refractory GD, antithyroid drugs over 5 years with positive TRAb. TCR sequences were obtained from RNA taken from PBMCs. In building TCR beta libraries, iRepertoire HTBI primers were used together with Arm-PCR of CDR3 regions. Each CDR3 protein is one row after TCRdb ran MiXCR on the multiplex PCR reads. The data hold 700,000 or so distinct CDR3 sequences, with around 30% observed a single time. Sample: peripheral blood mononuclear cells (PBMCs), taken when the disease was refractory, from a patient treated with antithyroid drugs. These receptors originate from a female donor with Graves disease.

This clonotype was observed at least ten times. The chain employs TRBV28 and TRBJ1-2, with TRBD1 matching over 8 bases. V was pared by 5 bases and J by 4 bases, with 6 bases of the junction left unmatched. The germline V gene encodes CDR1 MDHEN and CDR2 SYDVKM. This CDR3 has 14 amino acids. The CDR3, as DNA: TGTGCCAGCAGTCACCCGGACAGGGCCTATGGCTACACCTTC. It is translated as CASSHPDRAYGYTF.

The chain joins TRBV20-1 to TRBJ1-4; 11 nucleotides line up with TRBD1. Germline V lookup: CDR1 DFQATT, CDR2 SNEGSKA (reference sequence). CDR3 length: 13 amino acids. J was trimmed by 7 bases and V by 5 bases; bases with no gene match: 3. In DNA, the CDR3 is TGCAGTGCTGAGGACAGGGGGCTTGAAAAACTGTTTTTT. Translating gives CSAEDRGLEKLFF.

This clonotype has a handful of counts. J is TRBJ1-1 and V is TRBV20-1; TRBD1 matches 9 bases. The germline V gene has CDR1 DFQATT and CDR2 SNEGSKA (reference sequence). The junction had 12 bases not matched to a gene; V was cut back by 6 bases and J by 10 bases. The CDR3 totals 13 residues. In nucleotides, the CDR3 is TGCAGTGCGTTCACCGGGACAGGGTATTCAGCTTTCTTT. Translated, it gives CSAFTGTGYSAFF.

This chain connects TRBV27 to TRBJ1-1; the match to TRBD1 covers 9 bases. The germline CDR1 and CDR2 sequences are MNHEY and SMNVEV (reference sequence). With V trimmed by 6 bases and J by 0 bases, 11 bases remained unmatched. This CDR3 is built from 17 residues. Here the CDR3 reads CASRLGQGRDMNTEAFF. The CDR3 DNA reads as TGTGCCAGCAGACTCGGACAGGGGCGGGATATGAACACTGAAGCTTTCTTT.

V gene TRBV27 combines with J gene TRBJ2-7, with a weak D call TRBD2 (6 bases). The CDR3 contains 14 residues. Germline-derived CDR1 and CDR2 are MNHEY and SMNVEV (reference sequence). V lost 2 bases to trimming and J lost 1 base, with 9 bases between them. Here the CDR3 DNA reads TGTGCCAGCAGTTTAGGGGGGATGTCCTACGAGCAGTACTTC. Translating it yields CASSLGGMSYEQYF.

This rearrangement joins TRBV24-1 to TRBJ1-5; 10 positions match TRBD1. The CDR3 runs 14 residues. Germline V gene data show CDR1 as KGHDR and CDR2 as SFDVKD. V lost 9 bases to trimming and J lost 2 bases; unmatched junction nucleotides: 3. The CDR3 nucleotides are TGTGCCACCTCCGGGACAGGGGGCAATCAGCCCCAGCATTTT. Its translation: CATSGTGGNQPQHF.

This clonotype was counted many times. The chain uses TRBV11-2 and TRBJ2-7, with 7 bases aligning to TRBD2. There are 16 residues in the CDR3. Germline loops: CDR1 SGHAT, CDR2 FQNNGV. Trimming took 1 base from V and 4 from J; bases not matched to a gene: 10. This chain's CDR3 is CASSLGVASGGYEQYF. CDR3 sequence (DNA): TGTGCCAGCAGCTTAGGTGTCGCTAGCGGAGGATACGAGCAGTACTTC.

This chain joins TRBV6-4 and TRBJ1-2; 7 positions match TRBD1. The CDR3 has 16 amino acids. V was clipped by 5 bases and J by 8 bases; unmatched bases: 17. The V gene's germline CDR1 is MRHNA and CDR2 SNTAGT. CDR3 region: CASSLDHITGVDGYTF. The CDR3 DNA reads as TGTGCCAGCAGTTTGGACCATATAACAGGGGTAGACGGCTACACCTTC.

This clonotype was seen more than once but under ten times. The chain couples TRBV3-1 to TRBJ1-5; no firm D call. This CDR3 region has 17 residues. Germline-derived CDR1 and CDR2 are LGHDT and YNNKEL (reference sequence). V dropped 0 bases and J dropped 2 bases, with 14 bases sitting between them. CDR3 sequence (DNA): TGTGCCAGCAGCCAAGATAAGGGCATGAGGGGCAATCAGCCCCAGCATTTT. It encodes CASSQDKGMRGNQPQHF.

The V and J genes are TRBV5-1 and TRBJ1-6; D is uncertain. The germline V and J ends were trimmed by 1 base and 10 bases, with 18 bases remaining between them. Germline V gene lookup returns CDR1 SGHRS and CDR2 YFSETQ. The CDR3 is 16 amino acids. This CDR3 reads CASSLLIGGEGSPLHF. The CDR3 DNA is TGCGCCAGCAGCTTGTTGATTGGCGGAGAAGGATCACCCCTCCACTTT.

On this clonotype: This may arise from a read error, as a much more abundant clone is one base away. V gene TRBV11-2 combines with J gene TRBJ2-7, with D tentatively TRBD2 (5 bases). Per the germline V gene, CDR1 is SGHAT and CDR2 is FQNNGV. This CDR3 has 15 amino acids. The CDR3 sequence is CASRLSPGLSHEQCF. The CDR3 DNA reads as TGTGCCAGCAGATTGTCCCCGGGATTATCCCACGAGCAGTGCTTC.

This clonotype has just a few counts. The chain recombines TRBV2 with TRBJ1-2; perhaps TRBD1 as D (5 bases). The V gene lost 7 bases and the J gene lost 4 bases, with 19 bases spanning the gap. Per germline, CDR1 SNHLY and CDR2 FYNNEI. The CDR3 has 15 residues. CDR3 amino acids: CASTLSQAGAYGYTF. CDR3 DNA: TGTGCCAGCACGTTATCACAGGCTGGGGCCTATGGCTACACCTTC.

The sample holds many counts of this clonotype. The chain is built from TRBV2 and TRBJ1-2, with 7 bases identical to TRBD1. CDR1 is SNHLY, CDR2 FYNNEI, per germline. J lost 5 bases, V lost 2 bases, and 8 bases had no gene match. The CDR3 totals 15 residues. For the CDR3, the DNA is TGTGCCAGCAGTGAAACGGCAGGGGGTTGGTATGGCTACACCTTC. Translation: CASSETAGGWYGYTF.

This clonotype was recorded at least ten times. The chain has TRBV27 and TRBJ2-5; 11 bases map to TRBD2. The germline gives CDR1 MNHEY, CDR2 SMNVEV (reference sequence). This CDR3 is built from 15 residues. Losses at the gene ends were 6 bases for V and 5 bases for J; bases not matched to a gene: 8. The CDR3 loop is CASSFSGRARETQYF. The CDR3 nucleotides are TGTGCCAGCAGCTTTAGCGGGAGGGCCAGGGAGACCCAGTACTTC.

The CDR3 is CASSSGSLVGYTF. DNA for the CDR3: TGCGCCAGCAGCTCCGGGTCCCTTGTGGGCTACACCTTC. This chain links TRBV5-1 with TRBJ1-2; D gene unclear. Germline-derived CDR1 and CDR2 are SGHRS and YFSETQ. The CDR3 consists of 13 residues. Trimming removed 3 bases at V and 8 bases at J, with 14 bases between.

This clonotype was seen a handful of times. CDR3 loop: CSASTADATGELFF. The CDR3 DNA reads as TGCAGTGCTAGTACGGCCGACGCAACCGGGGAGCTGTTTTTT. V is TRBV20-1 and J is TRBJ2-2, with unresolved D. The CDR3 is 14 amino acids. Germline lookup yields CDR1 DFQATT and CDR2 SNEGSKA (reference sequence). Trimming stripped 3 bases from V and 5 bases from J, with 13 bases between.

CDR3 in DNA: TGTGCCAGCAGACGTCCGGGACGGAATAACCGGGACTATGGCTACACCTTC. Amino acids: CASRRPGRNNRDYGYTF. The chain joins TRBV7-2 to TRBJ1-2; maybe TRBD1 (5 bases). Germline assignment: CDR1 SGHTA and CDR2 FQGNSA. This CDR3 has 17 amino acids. V was clipped by 6 bases and J by 3 bases, with 23 bases between them. The variable domain in full, completed from reference TRBV7-2 and TRBJ1-2, reads GAGVSQSPSNKVTEKGKDVELRCDPISGHTALYWYRQSLGQGLEFLIYFQGNSAPDKSGLPSDRFSAERTGGSVSTLTIQRTQQEDSAVYLCASRRPGRNNRDYGYTFGSGTRLTVV.

The chain carries TRBV27 and TRBJ2-5; 12 bases agree with TRBD2. The CDR3 is 16 residues long. J was trimmed by 5 bases and V by 7 bases; bases with no gene match: 11. Germline CDR1 is MNHEY and CDR2 is SMNVEV (reference sequence). The DNA for the CDR3 is TGTGCCAGCAATACCCAGACTAGCGGGAGAGTTGAGACCCAGTACTTC. It translates to CASNTQTSGRVETQYF.

This clonotype has at least ten counts. The rearrangement joins TRBV12-3 or TRBV12-4 to TRBJ1-2; no reliable D call. Trimming took 3 bases from V and 4 from J, leaving 18 bases between them. The CDR3 sequence is 16 residues long. The CDR3 loop is CASSFAPPGGSYGYTF. CDR3 nucleotides: TGTGCCAGCAGTTTTGCCCCACCAGGAGGGAGCTATGGCTACACCTTC.

The chain uses TRBV12-3 or TRBV12-4 and TRBJ1-1, with D tentatively TRBD1 (5 bases). There are 12 residues in the CDR3. V lost 7 bases and J 6 bases, leaving 12 bases between the germline ends. CDR3 sequence (DNA): TGTGCCAGCAACCCCCGGGGGGCTGAAGCTTTCTTT. Amino acid sequence: CASNPRGAEAFF.

The CDR3 loop is CAWSVGRFNTEAFF. The CDR3 DNA sequence: TGTGCCTGGAGTGTAGGCAGGTTCAACACTGAAGCTTTCTTT. The chain joins TRBV30 to TRBJ1-1, with unresolved D. The CDR3 extends over 14 amino acids. The V gene's germline CDR1 is GTSNPN and CDR2 SVGIG (reference sequence). V lost 0 bases and J lost 2, with 10 bases in between.

The rearrangement uses TRBV19 and TRBJ2-1; 11 nucleotides agree with TRBD2. The CDR3 totals 16 residues. CDR1 is LNHDA, CDR2 SQIVND, per germline (reference sequence). The trim removed 4 bases at V and 2 bases at J, leaving 4 bases unmatched. CDR3 nucleotide sequence: TGTGCCAGTAGTACCGTTAGCGGGAGGGCCTACAATGAGCAGTTCTTC. Protein sequence: CASSTVSGRAYNEQFF.

This clonotype has at least ten counts. The chain links TRBV11-2 to TRBJ2-5; no firm D call. V was pared by 1 base and J by 0 bases, with 6 bases between. The germline V gene encodes CDR1 SGHAT and CDR2 FQNNGV. This CDR3 contains 14 residues. DNA for the CDR3: TGTGCCAGCAGCTTAGCTCAGTACCAAGAGACCCAGTACTTC. Protein sequence: CASSLAQYQETQYF. The full variable domain, with the rest looked up from reference TRBV11-2 and TRBJ2-5, is EAGVAQSPRYKIIEKRQSVAFWCNPISGHATLYWYQQILGQGPKLLIQFQNNGVVDDSQLPKDRFSAERLKGVDSTLKIQPAKLEDSAVYLCASSLAQYQETQYFGPGTRLLVL.

The chain carries TRBV3-1 and TRBJ2-7, with TRBD1 matching 9 bases. CDR3 length: 14 amino acids. V shed 10 bases and J 3 bases; nucleotides not matched to a gene: 10. Germline lookup yields CDR1 LGHDT and CDR2 YNNKEL (reference sequence). The DNA of the CDR3 is TGTGCCACCTCTGTCGGGACAGGGAACTACGAGCAGTACTTC. This translates into CATSVGTGNYEQYF.

This chain links TRBV10-2 with TRBJ2-2, with no clear D. The germline V and J ends were trimmed by 7 bases and 6 bases, with 3 bases remaining between them. CDR3 length: 10 residues. CDR1 and CDR2 (germline): WSHSY, SAAADI. The CDR3 coding sequence is TGCGCCAGCATGGCCGGGGAGCTGTTTTTT. This codes for CASMAGELFF.

This chain uses TRBV6-9 with TRBJ2-2, with D hard to call. The CDR3 sequence is 17 residues long. Trimming removed 4 bases from V and 4 bases from J, with 19 bases in between. Germline V CDR1 and CDR2: MNHGY, SVAAGI. CDR3 in amino acids: CASSSEKFSPGTGELFF. Written as DNA, the CDR3 is TGTGCCAGCAGTTCGGAAAAGTTTTCCCCCGGCACCGGGGAGCTGTTTTTT.

The table lists this clonotype with many counts. V is TRBV2 and J is TRBJ2-1; D not resolved. Trimming shortened V by 6 bases and J by 3 bases, and 15 bases separated the two germline ends. Germline V gene sequence: CDR1 SNHLY, CDR2 FYNNEI. The CDR3 loop spans 15 amino acids. CDR3 loop: CASRQRDESYNEQFF. CDR3 coding DNA: TGTGCCAGCAGACAACGAGACGAAAGCTACAATGAGCAGTTCTTC.

This clonotype was detected only once. The junction differs from germline at one of its ends, possibly a read error. The rearrangement links TRBV27 to TRBJ1-2; the D is unclear. The CDR3 length is 15 residues. Germline loops: CDR1 MNHEY, CDR2 SMNVEV (reference sequence). CDR3 sequence reads: CASSLLFGLGYGYIF. The CDR3 bases are TGTGCCAGCAGTTTATTGTTCGGACTAGGCTATGGCTACATCTTC.

The V and J genes are TRBV7-9 and TRBJ1-3, with a tentative D call TRBD1 (5 bases). The germline CDR1 and CDR2 sequences are SEHNR and FQNEAQ (reference sequence). Trimming removed 3 bases from V and 3 bases from J, with 6 bases in between. The CDR3 is made up of 13 amino acids. This chain's CDR3 is CASSLDNGNTIYF. The CDR3 DNA follows: TGTGCCAGCAGCTTGGACAATGGAAACACCATATATTTT. The full variable domain, its missing parts supplied by reference TRBV7-9 and TRBJ1-3, is DTGVSQNPRHKITKRGQNVTFRCDPISEHNRLYWYRQTLGQGPEFLTYFQNEAQLEKSRLLSDRFSAERPKGSFSTLEIQRTEQGDSAMYLCASSLDNGNTIYFGEGSWLTVV.

This chain connects TRBV3-1 to TRBJ1-1; TRBD1 is a possible D gene (5 bases). V was cut by 8 bases and J by 1 base, with 11 bases left in between. This CDR3 contains 13 residues. Germline CDR1 reads LGHDT; CDR2 reads YNNKEL (reference sequence). The CDR3 is CASLARGNTEAFF. CDR3 DNA sequence: TGTGCCAGCCTGGCAAGGGGGAACACTGAAGCTTTCTTT.

The sample holds one count of this clonotype. The chain recombines TRBV28 with TRBJ2-1, with 8 bases fitting TRBD2. CDR1 MDHEN and CDR2 SYDVKM come from the germline V gene. The CDR3 has 16 residues. Losses at the gene ends were 5 bases for V and 0 bases for J; bases not matched to a gene: 6. The CDR3 protein is CASSRPGGSSYNEQFF. CDR3 nucleotides: TGTGCCAGCAGTCGTCCGGGGGGGAGCTCCTACAATGAGCAGTTCTTC. Using reference TRBV28 and TRBJ2-1 for the parts outside the CDR3, the full variable domain is DVKVTQSSRYLVKRTGEKVFLECVQDMDHENMFWYRQDPGLGLRLIYFSYDVKMKEKGDIPEGYSVSREKKERFSLILESASTNQTSMYLCASSRPGGSSYNEQFFGPGTRLTVL.

A few counts support this clonotype. In DNA form, the CDR3 reads TGTGCCAGCACCCCAGGTCGGCAGTCCTTCTTCTATGGCTACACCTTC. This codes for CASTPGRQSFFYGYTF. The genes are TRBV6-2 or TRBV6-3 and TRBJ1-2; D unresolved. Trimming cost V 7 bases and J 4 bases, with 22 bases left between them. The length of the CDR3 is 16 residues. Germline V gene sequence: CDR1 MNHEY, CDR2 SVGEGT.